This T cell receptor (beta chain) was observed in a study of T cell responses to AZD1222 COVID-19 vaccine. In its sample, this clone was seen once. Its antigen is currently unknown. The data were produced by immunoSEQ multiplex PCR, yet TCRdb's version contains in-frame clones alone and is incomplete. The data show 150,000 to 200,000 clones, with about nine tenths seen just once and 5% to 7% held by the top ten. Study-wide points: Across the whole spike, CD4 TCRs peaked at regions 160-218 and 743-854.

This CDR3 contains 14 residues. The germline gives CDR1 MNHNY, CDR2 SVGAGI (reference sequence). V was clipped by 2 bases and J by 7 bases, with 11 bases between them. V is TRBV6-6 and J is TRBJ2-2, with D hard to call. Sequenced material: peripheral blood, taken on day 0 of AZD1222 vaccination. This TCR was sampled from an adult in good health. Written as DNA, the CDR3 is TGTGCCAGCAGTTACGAGATGGTAGGCGGGGAGCTGTTTTTT. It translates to CASSYEMVGGELFF.